This TCR beta chain originates from a study of blood T cell repertoires in COVID-19. The protocol was immunoSEQ multiplex PCR, while the TCRdb copy is restricted to in-frame clones and leaves out a portion. The sample lists about 230,000 clones; 83% were seen once. CDR1 and CDR2 from the germline V gene are MNHEY and SMNVEV (reference sequence). Deletions cut 8 bases from V and 8 bases from J, with 15 bases between. The CDR3 is 13 amino acids. This sequence joins TRBV27 and TRBJ2-2; a weak D match, TRBD1 (6 bases). The source of this sequence is a woman aged 45 to 65 with acute or convalescent COVID-19. Sequences were obtained from peripheral blood. The CDR3 loop is CASASLGAGELFF. For the CDR3, the DNA is TGTGCCAGCGCATCCCTGGGGGCAGGGGAGCTGTTTTTT.